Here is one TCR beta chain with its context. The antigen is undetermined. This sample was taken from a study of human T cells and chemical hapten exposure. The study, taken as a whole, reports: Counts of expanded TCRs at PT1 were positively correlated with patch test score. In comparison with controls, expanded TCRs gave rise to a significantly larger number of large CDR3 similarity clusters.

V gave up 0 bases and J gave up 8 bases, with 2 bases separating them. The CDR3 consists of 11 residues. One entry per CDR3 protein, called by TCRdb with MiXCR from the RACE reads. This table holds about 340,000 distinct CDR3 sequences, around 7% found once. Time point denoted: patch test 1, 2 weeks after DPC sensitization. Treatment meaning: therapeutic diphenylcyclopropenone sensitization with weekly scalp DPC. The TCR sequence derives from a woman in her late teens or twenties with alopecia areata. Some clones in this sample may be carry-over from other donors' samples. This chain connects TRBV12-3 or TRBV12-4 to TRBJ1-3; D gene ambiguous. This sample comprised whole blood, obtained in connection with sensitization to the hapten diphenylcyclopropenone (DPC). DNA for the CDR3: TGTGCCAGCAGTTTAGCGCACACCATATATTTT. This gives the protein CASSLAHTIYF.